Sequencing of this T cell receptor (beta chain) was carried out in a study of CD8+CD57+ T cells in acquired aplastic anemia. With 6 bases clipped from V and 6 bases from J, the junction kept 16 bases outside the gene matches. The CDR3 totals 18 residues. This clonotype has only a few counts. Profiles of TCR beta VDJ and CDR3 were generated from a genomic DNA template. MiXCR was run by TCRdb on the reads, yielding one entry per CDR3 protein. Seen here are roughly 63,000 distinct CDR3 sequences, almost 55% observed once, and the top ten hold approximately 8.6%. This sequence was found in a human donor in good health, serving as a control. The chain recombines TRBV12-3 or TRBV12-4 with TRBJ2-3, with TRBD2 matching over 12 bases. The sample consisted of sorted CD4+, CD8+, or CD8+CD57+ T cells (not recorded which) from PBMCs. CDR3 sequence reads: CASRGRTGLAGRSDTQYF. CDR3 coding DNA: TGTGCCAGCAGGGGTCGAACCGGACTAGCGGGACGGTCGGATACGCAGTATTTT.